Listed below are T cell receptor beta chains from one sample, sequenced in a study of cytotoxic CD8 clonotypes in ibrutinib-treated CLL. Libraries were prepared by immunoSEQ multiplex PCR; TCRdb keeps only in-frame clonotypes and omits some of them. The sample has about 300,000 clones, 65% to 85% seen once. Here the sequenced sample was PBMCs, taken at disease progression, from a patient treated with ibrutinib. All receptors derive from a human donor with chronic lymphocytic leukemia. Each CDR3 is given with its conserved first and last residue. A D gene is named only where the DNA matches it firmly. Some rows mark clone size as missing; the rest say once, few, many or name a class of expanded clone.

v_call	d_call	j_call	clone_size	cdr3_aa	cdr3_nt
TRBV7-9	-	TRBJ2-7	-	CASSLRDYEQYF	TGTGCCAGCAGCTTAAGGGATTACGAGCAGTACTTC
TRBV11-3	TRBD2	TRBJ2-3	-	CASSQGTSGRSTDTQYF	TGTGCCAGCAGCCAAGGGACTAGCGGGCGTAGCACAGATACGCAGTATTTT
TRBV7-2	TRBD1	TRBJ1-2	-	CASSPGQGAVGYTF	TGTGCCAGCAGCCCGGGACAGGGGGCAGTAGGCTACACCTTC
TRBV18	-	TRBJ1-1	once	CASSPSREVEAFF	TGTGCCAGCTCACCATCCAGGGAGGTTGAAGCTTTCTTT
TRBV19	-	TRBJ1-2	-	CASSMGGNYGYTF	TGTGCCAGTAGTATGGGGGGAAACTATGGCTACACCTTC
TRBV5-1	-	TRBJ1-1	-	CASSSMGARGPEAFF	TGCGCCAGCAGCTCCATGGGCGCGAGGGGACCTGAAGCTTTCTTT
TRBV4-1	-	TRBJ2-4	-	CASSQEESRGNIQYF	TGCGCCAGCAGCCAAGAGGAGTCAAGGGGAAACATTCAGTACTTC
TRBV5-4	-	TRBJ2-3	-	CASSLDSRDTQYF	TGTGCCAGCAGCTTGGACAGTAGAGATACGCAGTATTTT
TRBV6-1	-	TRBJ1-4	-	CASSERMYKLQGLNEKLFF	TGTGCCAGCAGTGAACGGATGTATAAGTTACAGGGTCTAAATGAAAAACTGTTTTTT
TRBV27	TRBD1	TRBJ1-1	few	CASSLQGGRYTEAFF	TGTGCCAGCAGTTTACAGGGGGGCCGTTATACTGAAGCTTTCTTT
TRBV14	TRBD2	TRBJ2-1	-	CASSEKQRRGYNEQFF	TGTGCCAGCAGCGAAAAGCAGAGGCGGGGGTACAATGAGCAGTTCTTC
TRBV4-1	-	TRBJ1-5	-	CASSQVRGNQPQHF	TGCGCCAGCAGCCAAGTTCGGGGCAATCAGCCCCAGCATTTT
TRBV6-1	TRBD1	TRBJ2-7	-	CASSEKGRDRAYEQYF	TGTGCCAGCAGTGAGAAGGGGAGGGACAGGGCTTACGAGCAGTACTTC
TRBV5-5	-	TRBJ2-5	-	CASSLAVGVGETQYF	TGTGCCAGCAGCTTGGCCGTAGGGGTAGGGGAGACCCAGTACTTC
TRBV4-1	TRBD1	TRBJ1-2	-	CASRPTGGYGYTF	TGCGCCAGCAGGCCGACAGGGGGCTATGGCTACACCTTC
TRBV11-2	-	TRBJ2-3	-	CASSSRYTQYF	TGTGCCAGCAGCTCCCGGTATACGCAGTATTTT
TRBV7-9	-	TRBJ1-6	few	CASSSGPINSPLHF	TGTGCCAGCAGCTCGGGACCGATTAATTCACCCCTCCACTTT
TRBV18	-	TRBJ1-2	-	CASSSKTGNYGYTF	TGTGCCAGCTCATCCAAGACAGGAAACTATGGCTACACCTTC
TRBV28	-	TRBJ1-5	-	CASSFWGEASQPQHF	TGTGCCAGCAGTTTTTGGGGGGAGGCGAGTCAGCCCCAGCATTTT
TRBV9	-	TRBJ1-2	many	CASSVVSPNYGYTF	TGTGCCAGCAGCGTAGTTTCACCAAACTATGGCTACACCTTC
TRBV18	-	TRBJ1-5	-	CASSPKGNQPQHF	TGTGCCAGCTCACCAAAGGGGAATCAGCCCCAGCATTTT
TRBV7-9	-	TRBJ2-6	few	CASSPRNRPAGANVLTF	TGTGCCAGCAGCCCCAGGAACAGGCCTGCTGGGGCCAACGTCCTGACTTTC
TRBV14	-	TRBJ2-5	-	CASSQVRQQETQYF	TGTGCCAGCAGCCAAGTCCGCCAGCAAGAGACCCAGTACTTC
TRBV25-1	-	TRBJ2-5	-	CASSEWGRQTQYF	TGTGCCAGCAGTGAATGGGGCAGGCAAACCCAGTACTTC
TRBV7-8	TRBD1	TRBJ2-7	-	CASSSRAYPTGSEQYF	TGTGCCAGCAGTTCCCGGGCCTACCCGACAGGGAGCGAGCAGTACTTC
TRBV4-1	-	TRBJ1-2	few	CASSQGGANYGYTF	TGCGCCAGCAGCCAAGGCGGGGCTAACTATGGCTACACCTTC
TRBV7-6	TRBD2	TRBJ2-7	once	CASSLASGTYEQYF	TGTGCCAGCAGCTTAGCTAGCGGGACCTACGAGCAGTACTTC
TRBV29-1	-	TRBJ2-3	-	CSVPGRSTDTQYF	TGCAGCGTTCCGGGCCGTAGCACAGATACGCAGTATTTT
TRBV10-3	TRBD2	TRBJ2-2	-	CAISGTSGTGTNTGELFF	TGTGCCATCAGTGGGACTAGCGGGACCGGAACGAACACCGGGGAGCTGTTTTTT
TRBV19	-	TRBJ1-1	-	CASSPREWTEAFF	TGTGCCAGTAGTCCCAGGGAGTGGACTGAAGCTTTCTTT
TRBV18	-	TRBJ2-5	-	CASSPAGGAETQYF	TGTGCCAGCTCACCCGCCGGGGGAGCGGAGACCCAGTACTTC
TRBV5-1	TRBD1	TRBJ2-5	-	CASSLRTGALQETQYF	TGCGCCAGCAGCTTGAGGACAGGGGCCCTCCAAGAGACCCAGTACTTC
TRBV28	-	TRBJ1-5	-	CASTLRRRGNQPQHF	TGTGCCAGCACTCTTCGTCGGAGAGGCAATCAGCCCCAGCATTTT
TRBV9	TRBD2	TRBJ2-2	-	CASSVAGVDTGELFF	TGTGCCAGCAGCGTGGCGGGAGTTGACACCGGGGAGCTGTTTTTT
TRBV19	TRBD2	TRBJ2-7	-	CASSIIAGGSYEQYF	TGTGCCAGTAGTATAATAGCGGGGGGCTCCTACGAGCAGTACTTC
TRBV7-9	-	TRBJ2-7	-	CASSLSWGAREQYF	TGTGCCAGCAGCTTATCTTGGGGGGCTAGGGAGCAGTACTTC
TRBV5-1	-	TRBJ2-1	-	CASSPPLVGEQFF	TGCGCCAGCAGCCCCCCCTTAGTTGGTGAGCAGTTCTTC
TRBV4-1	TRBD2	TRBJ2-7	-	CASSQDLLGLAGAYEQYF	TGCGCCAGCAGCCAAGACCTACTCGGCCTAGCGGGAGCCTACGAGCAGTACTTC
TRBV5-1	TRBD1	TRBJ1-4	-	CASSLIAGTAEKLFF	TGCGCCAGCAGCTTGATCGCCGGGACAGCTGAAAAACTGTTTTTT
TRBV5-1	TRBD1	TRBJ2-2	-	CASSSMTGSTGELFF	TGCGCCAGCAGCTCAATGACAGGGAGCACCGGGGAGCTGTTTTTT
TRBV10-1	-	TRBJ1-1	few	CASSAQALNTEAFF	TGCGCCAGCAGTGCACAGGCCCTGAACACTGAAGCTTTCTTT
TRBV4-1	TRBD1	TRBJ1-2	once	CASSQDSVPGGPPNYGYTF	TGCGCCAGCAGCCAAGATAGCGTCCCAGGGGGTCCCCCTAACTATGGCTACACCTTC
TRBV5-1	TRBD1	TRBJ2-2	once	CASSFMGQGPGELFF	TGCGCCAGCAGCTTTATGGGACAGGGGCCCGGGGAGCTGTTTTTT
TRBV11-1	-	TRBJ2-5	-	CASSLLPLGETQYF	TGTGCCAGCAGCTTATTACCGCTGGGGGAGACCCAGTACTTC
TRBV5-4	-	TRBJ1-2	-	CASSRGGAGYGYTF	TGTGCCAGCAGCAGGGGGGGCGCAGGCTATGGCTACACCTTC
TRBV10-3	-	TRBJ2-1	-	CAISESRYNEQFF	TGTGCCATCAGTGAGTCACGCTACAATGAGCAGTTCTTC
TRBV6-6	-	TRBJ2-2	-	CASRALRPNTGELFF	TGTGCCAGCAGGGCTCTACGACCGAACACCGGGGAGCTGTTTTTT
TRBV5-1	-	TRBJ1-1	once	CASTPGQTNTEAFF	TGCGCCAGCACCCCGGGACAAACGAACACTGAAGCTTTCTTT